This T cell receptor (beta chain) derives from a study of blood T cell repertoires in COVID-19. Study-wide background: Italy, Spain and the United States were the sources of the convalescent and acute COVID-19 samples.

As originally analysed: Amplification with reference gene primers provided the estimates of nucleated cell counts. Only in-frame clones appear in the TCRdb table, and some are missing; sequencing was by immunoSEQ multiplex PCR. The DNA was the basis for D and trimming; V, J and clone size are from that table. The data contain about 160,000 clones, 75% to 90% of them singletons. Everyone who took part was roughly 18 to 89 years old, and they came from about 23 US areas. Participants were placed into cohorts based on the clinical history they reported. Source material: PBMCs or T cells enriched from blood (not recorded which). The receptor comes from a woman in her fifties or sixties who had recovered from COVID-19.

The CDR3 loop is CAITDGTVSTDTQYF. In DNA form, the CDR3 reads TGTGCCATCACCGACGGGACAGTCTCCACAGATACGCAGTATTTT. V gene TRBV10-3 combines with J gene TRBJ2-3; 7 bases align to TRBD1. The CDR3 runs 15 residues. Germline lookup yields CDR1 ENHRY and CDR2 SYGVKD. V lost 7 bases to trimming and J lost 2 bases; unmatched junction nucleotides: 9.